This TCR beta chain originates from a study of a mutant IDH1 vaccine in newly diagnosed glioma. Findings and caveats of the study: No link was apparently found between pseudoprogression and changes in top peripheral T cell clonotypes.

The table came from immunoSEQ multiplex PCR; TCRdb's copy has only in-frame clones and leaves some out. The table records tens of thousands of clones, around 82% of them present only once. Time point: week 47, end of study. The study gave 300 ug of mutant IDH1 20-mer peptide per vaccine dose, with topical imiquimod. The study enrolled donors with new WHO grade 3 or 4 IDH1-mutant, ATRX-lost astrocytomas. This CDR3 has 10 residues. Trimming left V 5 bases short and J 5 bases short, with 6 bases between. Germline CDR1 reads DFQATT; CDR2 reads SNEGSKA (reference sequence). This clone has just one count. Its antigen is currently unknown.

This clonotype was obtained from a man younger than 35 with glioma. Some clones in this sample may be carry-over from other donors' samples. This chain joins TRBV20-1 and TRBJ2-5; D call uncertain. Here the sequenced sample was PBMCs, taken from a glioma patient whose treatment included an IDH1 peptide vaccine. CDR3 loop: CSAYHETQYF. CDR3 DNA sequence: TGCAGTGCTTATCACGAGACCCAGTACTTC.